This TCR beta chain was identified during a study of blood T cell repertoires in COVID-19. This CDR3 is 16 amino acids long. Germline-derived CDR1 and CDR2 are LGHNA and YSLEER. V was pared by 3 bases and J by 8 bases, with 22 bases between. Some clones are missing from TCRdb's copy, which holds only in-frame ones; the method was immunoSEQ multiplex PCR. The sample carries about 46,000 clones, around 86% recorded once. V is TRBV4-3 and J is TRBJ1-2; possibly TRBD1 for D (5 bases). The material sequenced was peripheral blood. The receptor was isolated from a human donor in a cohort sampled during active COVID-19. This chain's CDR3 is CASSQGDGRMEGGYTF. In DNA form, the CDR3 reads TGCGCCAGCAGCCAGGGGGATGGCAGAATGGAGGGGGGCTACACCTTC.